A single sample gave rise to the 26 T cell receptor beta chains below, sequenced in a study of cytomegalovirus exposure and HLA in healthy donors. A multiplex PCR was run with 60 Vbeta primers and 13 Jbeta primers. Data came from immunoSEQ multiplex PCR; TCRdb stores just in-frame clones and leaves some out. The sample has around 100,000 clones, 60% to 85% seen once. Sequencing was performed on PBMCs. The receptors come from a man aged 50-59 years in good health and CMV-seropositive.

Regarding this clone: Germline and junction disagree at one end, which may indicate a read error. The chain has TRBV6-5 and TRBJ2-7; TRBD1 aligns across 9 bases. This CDR3 has 14 amino acids. The germline gives CDR1 MNHEY, CDR2 SVGAGI. The chain's CDR3 is CASSRQGGSYEQYF. The CDR3 DNA is TGTGCCAGCAGCCGACAGGGGGGTTCCTACGAACAGTACTTC.

Only one count was recorded for this clone. The chain recombines TRBV30 with TRBJ2-7; D gene uncertain. This CDR3 is built from 14 residues. V was cut by 0 bases and J by 0 bases, with 9 bases left in between. CDR1 is GTSNPN and CDR2 is SVGIG in the germline V gene (reference sequence). CDR3 coding DNA: TGTGCCTGGAGTGTTGGGCTAAGCTCCTACGAGCAGTACTTC. Translation gives CAWSVGLSSYEQYF.

The chain couples TRBV5-1 to TRBJ1-5, with TRBD1 identical over 8 bases. In germline, CDR1 is SGHRS, CDR2 YFSETQ. The trim removed 0 bases at V and 5 bases at J, leaving 4 bases unmatched. The CDR3 has 15 residues. This CDR3 reads CASSLGQGRDQPQHF. In nucleotides, the CDR3 is TGCGCCAGCAGCTTGGGACAGGGGAGGGATCAGCCCCAGCATTTT.

The chain uses TRBV28 and TRBJ1-2, with TRBD1 as a possible D gene (6 bases). Trimming cost V 2 bases and J 3 bases, with 19 bases left between them. The CDR3 extends over 17 amino acids. CDR1 and CDR2 (germline): MDHEN, SYDVKM. The CDR3 region has the DNA TGTGCCAGCAGTTTAGGGGGCAGTTTATCAGGGGACTATGGCTACACCTTC. Translated, it gives CASSLGGSLSGDYGYTF.

V and J are TRBV5-4 and TRBJ1-1; D is perhaps TRBD1 (5 bases). Germline V gene lookup returns CDR1 SGHNT and CDR2 YYREEE (reference sequence). Trimming took off 4 bases at V and 0 bases at J, with 16 bases between the two ends. The CDR3 runs to 16 residues. The CDR3 protein is CASSSYRQKMNTEAFF. The CDR3 DNA reads as TGTGCCAGCAGCAGCTACCGACAGAAAATGAACACTGAAGCTTTCTTT.

Notes on this clone: Other DNA variants within this sample encode the same CDR3. The chain uses TRBV28 and TRBJ1-2, with 10 nucleotides matching TRBD1. The germline V gene encodes CDR1 MDHEN and CDR2 SYDVKM. The CDR3 contains 14 residues. V shed 3 bases and J 2 bases; nucleotides not matched to a gene: 0. The chain's CDR3 is CASSLGQGNYGYTF. Written as DNA, the CDR3 is TGTGCCAGCAGTTTGGGACAGGGGAACTATGGCTACACCTTC.

V is TRBV28 and J is TRBJ2-1, with D hard to call. Trimming cost V 5 bases and J 4 bases, with 9 bases left between them. The CDR3 runs to 13 residues. Germline V lookup: CDR1 MDHEN, CDR2 SYDVKM. CDR3 nucleotide sequence: TGTGCCAGCAGTCGGCAGGAATACAATGAGCAGTTCTTC. It specifies CASSRQEYNEQFF.

About this clone itself: Other DNA sequences within the sample encode an identical CDR3. V gene TRBV30 combines with J gene TRBJ1-4, with D perhaps matching TRBD1 (6 bases). The CDR3 runs 13 residues. With 3 bases removed from V and 3 bases from J, the gap between germline ends came to 8 bases. Germline V lookup: CDR1 GTSNPN, CDR2 SVGIG (reference sequence). CDR3 in DNA: TGTGCCTGGAGGGACAGCCCTAATGAAAAACTGTTTTTT. Translating gives CAWRDSPNEKLFF.

V and J are TRBV19 and TRBJ2-1; 14 bases are shared with TRBD2. The germline gives CDR1 LNHDA, CDR2 SQIVND (reference sequence). The CDR3 covers 15 residues. V shed 7 bases, J shed 8 bases, and the junction held 7 bases outside the gene matches. CDR3 amino acids: CASMETSGRAYEQFF. Here the CDR3 DNA reads TGTGCCAGTATGGAGACTAGCGGGAGGGCGTATGAGCAGTTCTTC.

This clone was seen only once. The chain uses TRBV7-6 and TRBJ2-7; 7 bases are shared with TRBD2. With V trimmed by 4 bases and J by 2 bases, 5 bases remained unmatched. Germline V lookup: CDR1 SGHVS, CDR2 FNYEAQ. The CDR3 has 14 amino acids. As DNA, the CDR3 is TGTGCCAGCAGCTCAAGCGGGGCCACCTACGAGCAGTACTTC. It is translated as CASSSSGATYEQYF.

V gene TRBV19 combines with J gene TRBJ2-5; D is perhaps TRBD2 (5 bases). Germline V gene lookup returns CDR1 LNHDA and CDR2 SQIVND (reference sequence). The CDR3 runs to 13 residues. The germline V and J ends were trimmed by 3 bases and 4 bases, with 9 bases remaining between them. CDR3 loop: CASSIRGLETQYF. CDR3 in DNA: TGTGCCAGTAGTATTCGCGGGTTAGAGACCCAGTACTTC.

The chain is built from TRBV6-1 and TRBJ2-7; no clear D. This CDR3 is built from 13 residues. V gave up 7 bases and J gave up 0 bases, with 10 bases separating them. Germline values: CDR1 MNHNS, CDR2 SASEGT. The CDR3 sequence is CASKSGDSYEQYF. The CDR3 region has the DNA TGTGCCAGCAAGTCCGGTGACTCCTACGAGCAGTACTTC.

The chain combines TRBV5-4 with TRBJ2-1, with 8 bases that match TRBD2. This CDR3 spans 13 amino acids. CDR1 SGHNT and CDR2 YYREEE come from the germline V gene (reference sequence). Trimming took 4 bases from V and 10 from J; bases not matched to a gene: 7. DNA for the CDR3: TGTGCCAGCAGCCAAGAGCGGGAGTACGAGCAGTTCTTC. Protein sequence: CASSQEREYEQFF. The full variable domain, completed using reference TRBV5-4 and TRBJ2-1, is ETGVTQSPTHLIKTRGQQVTLRCSSQSGHNTVSWYQQALGQGPQFIFQYYREEENGRGNFPPRFSGLQFPNYSSELNVNALELDDSALYLCASSQEREYEQFFGPGTRLTVL.

The chain carries TRBV7-3 and TRBJ2-6, with D possibly being TRBD2 (6 bases). Germline values: CDR1 SGHTA, CDR2 FQGTGA. Trimming removed 1 base at V and 1 base at J, with 14 bases between. The CDR3 spans 18 residues. The CDR3 sequence is CASSLRGGAGSGANVLTF. The CDR3 bases are TGTGCCAGCAGCTTAAGGGGAGGCGCCGGGTCTGGGGCCAACGTCCTGACTTTC. The variable domain in full, with the rest retrieved from reference TRBV7-3 and TRBJ2-6, is GAGVSQTPSNKVTEKGKYVELRCDPISGHTALYWYRQSLGQGPEFLIYFQGTGAADDSGLPNDRFFAVRPEGSVSTLKIQRTERGDSAVYLCASSLRGGAGSGANVLTFGAGSRLTVL.

The chain employs TRBV25-1 and TRBJ2-7; 7 positions match TRBD1. CDR3 size: 13 residues. Germline V lookup: CDR1 MGHDK, CDR2 SYGVNS. The V and J ends lost 10 bases and 5 bases, in that order; junction bases with no gene match: 11. The CDR3 region has the DNA TGTGCCACTAGTCGGCAGGGGGTCCACGAGCAGTACTTC. Amino acids: CATSRQGVHEQYF.

The rearrangement links TRBV19 to TRBJ2-1; no reliable D call. Between the trimmed V and J ends, which lost 1 base and 0 bases, there was a span of 7 bases. The V gene's germline CDR1 is LNHDA and CDR2 SQIVND (reference sequence). This CDR3 has 15 residues. The CDR3 nucleotides read TGTGCCAGTAGTATAGGTGGCGGCTCCTACAATGAGCAGTTCTTC. Amino acid sequence: CASSIGGGSYNEQFF.

V is TRBV11-2 and J is TRBJ2-7; TRBD1 agrees at 10 bases. Germline loops: CDR1 SGHAT, CDR2 FQNNGV. V dropped 5 bases and J dropped 4; count of bases not matched to a gene: 8. The CDR3 loop spans 15 amino acids. The CDR3 is CASSGPGDRGYEQYF. DNA of the CDR3: TGTGCCAGCAGCGGGCCCGGGGACAGGGGTTACGAGCAGTACTTC. The full variable domain, in which reference TRBV11-2 and TRBJ2-7 provide the parts outside the CDR3, is EAGVAQSPRYKIIEKRQSVAFWCNPISGHATLYWYQQILGQGPKLLIQFQNNGVVDDSQLPKDRFSAERLKGVDSTLKIQPAKLEDSAVYLCASSGPGDRGYEQYFGPGTRLTVT.

The rearrangement uses TRBV7-9 and TRBJ2-2; unclear D gene. V was trimmed by 0 bases and J by 5 bases, leaving 10 bases between them. CDR3 size: 15 residues. Per the germline V gene, CDR1 is SEHNR and CDR2 is FQNEAQ (reference sequence). The CDR3 loop is CASSLASGQTGELFF. CDR3 nucleotides: TGTGCCAGCAGCTTAGCCTCTGGGCAAACCGGGGAGCTGTTTTTT.

CDR3 nucleotides: TGTGCCAGCGGCTACCGGGACAGGGACCCCTCTGGGGCCAACGTCCTGACTTTC. It yields the protein CASGYRDRDPSGANVLTF. The chain couples TRBV11-2 to TRBJ2-6; 9 bases map to TRBD1. In germline, CDR1 is SGHAT, CDR2 FQNNGV. The CDR3 length is 18 residues. J gave up 0 bases and V 8 bases, and 11 bases lay outside the gene matches. The whole variable domain, remainder taken from reference TRBV11-2 and TRBJ2-6, is EAGVAQSPRYKIIEKRQSVAFWCNPISGHATLYWYQQILGQGPKLLIQFQNNGVVDDSQLPKDRFSAERLKGVDSTLKIQPAKLEDSAVYLCASGYRDRDPSGANVLTFGAGSRLTVL.

The chain carries TRBV15 and TRBJ2-7; D might be TRBD2 (7 bases). The germline gives CDR1 LNHNV, CDR2 YYDKDF (reference sequence). The V end was cut by 0 bases, the J end by 2 bases, with 14 bases between. The CDR3 is made up of 16 amino acids. The DNA for the CDR3 is TGTGCCACCAGCAGAGATTCGGGGGGCCGACCCTACGAGCAGTACTTC. This sequence encodes CATSRDSGGRPYEQYF.

V gene TRBV5-1 combines with J gene TRBJ2-2; D possibly corresponds to TRBD2 (6 bases). Trimming removed 1 base at V and 7 bases at J, with 11 bases between. The germline gives CDR1 SGHRS, CDR2 YFSETQ. This CDR3 has 14 residues. In nucleotides, the CDR3 is TGCGCCAGCAGCTTGTACGGGCGGGACGGGGAGCTGTTTTTT. Translation gives CASSLYGRDGELFF.

This clone was counted a few times. The V gene is TRBV6-1, the J gene TRBJ2-6; 7 bases map to TRBD1. The ends lost 4 bases at V and 0 bases at J; junction bases unmatched: 0. CDR1 and CDR2 from the germline V gene are MNHNS and SASEGT. The CDR3 runs 15 residues. The CDR3 sequence is CASSGDSSGANVLTF. CDR3 DNA: TGTGCCAGCAGTGGGGACAGCTCTGGGGCCAACGTCCTGACTTTC.

This rearrangement joins TRBV19 to TRBJ2-1; TRBD2 matches at 14 bases. Germline-derived CDR1 and CDR2 are LNHDA and SQIVND (reference sequence). This CDR3 has 17 amino acids. Germline trimming cut 1 base from V and 11 bases from J; bases unmatched to any gene: 10. CDR3 coding DNA: TGTGCCAGTAGTATAGGACTAGCGGGAGGGCCAATCTCCCAGCAGTTCTTC. Its protein product is CASSIGLAGGPISQQFF.

This clone came up a few times. The CDR3 DNA reads as TGTGCCAGCAGCTTTCAGGAATCAGATACGCAGTATTTT. Translation: CASSFQESDTQYF. The chain links TRBV11-3 to TRBJ2-3; no firm D call. The CDR3 loop spans 13 amino acids. Germline values: CDR1 SGHNT, CDR2 YENEEA. Trimming cost V 3 bases and J 4 bases, with 8 bases left between them.

The chain recombines TRBV12-2 with TRBJ1-6; the table's D gene call, TRBD1, was not cross checked with the DNA. TRBV12-2 is given as a pseudogene. This CDR3 has 17 residues. The CDR3 region has the DNA TGTGCAAGTCGCTTAGTGTGGCCTGGACAGGGCTTCCGACCCCTCCACTTT. Residues: CASRLVWPGQGFRPLHF.

On this clone: At one end the junction does not follow the germline gene, possibly because of a read error. The J gene is TRBJ2-7, the V gene TRBV7-9, with TRBD1 matching over 7 bases. CDR1 and CDR2 from the germline V gene are SEHNR and FQNEAQ (reference sequence). The CDR3 runs to 16 residues. The CDR3 DNA reads as TGTTCCAGCAGCTTAGGGGACAGCCGACTGCCCTACGAGCAGTACTTC. Amino acids: CSSSLGDSRLPYEQYF.